Listed below are T cell receptor beta chains from one sample, sequenced in a study of radiotherapy plus CTLA-4 blockade in lung cancer. Sequencing used immunoSEQ multiplex PCR; TCRdb keeps in-frame clones, though not all of them. Of 58,000 or so clones listed, over 75% are singletons. Sequences were derived from peripheral blood, sampled from a patient treated with radiotherapy plus ipilimumab. The source is a human donor with non-small cell lung cancer who had a complete response to radiotherapy plus ipilimumab. CDR3s include the opening cysteine and the closing phenylalanine or tryptophan. The order of the fields is J gene, V gene, CDR3 protein.

TRBJ1-2	TRBV2	CASSDSGVNYGYTF
TRBJ1-2	TRBV28	CATKKGQNYGYTF
TRBJ1-6	TRBV11-2	CASRWDSSNSPLHF
TRBJ2-3	TRBV7-2	CASSFGGHTDTQYF
TRBJ1-2	TRBV6-1	CASTPGQYLDGYTF
TRBJ2-1	TRBV29-1	CSVVLEAFNEQFF
TRBJ2-5	TRBV9	CASSPRPGGETQYF
TRBJ1-5	TRBV27	CASSLSSGTGRNQPQHF
TRBJ1-2	TRBV19	CASSPPGRGYGYTF
TRBJ1-1	TRBV11-3	CASSVWGLTEAFF
TRBJ1-2	TRBV7-9	CASSLGGTRNGYTF
TRBJ2-3	TRBV18	CASSSRDSPRTDTQYF
TRBJ1-3	TRBV30	CAWSPQRGLENTIYF
-	TRBV19	CASSITGESYEQYF
TRBJ2-3	TRBV2	CASSLRQGSTDTQYF
TRBJ2-1	TRBV29-1	CSVELLAGDGWEQFF
TRBJ1-2	TRBV7-2	CASSFSNYGYTF
TRBJ1-1	TRBV30	CAWSGGINAFF
TRBJ1-3	TRBV6-1	CASSEDPGSFSGNTIYF
TRBJ1-3	TRBV2	CASSWGNSPTIYF
TRBJ1-1	TRBV18	CASSPPNKDMMNTEAFF
TRBJ2-5	TRBV5-3	CARSFTGGETQYF
TRBJ1-3	TRBV2	CASSERYSGNTIYF
TRBJ2-1	TRBV18	CASSPRGANEQFF
TRBJ1-2	TRBV6-5	CASRRQGLGGYTF
TRBJ2-5	TRBV27	CASTEQGAGLETQYF
TRBJ1-1	TRBV18	CASSPEQGIEAFF
TRBJ1-5	TRBV6-1	CASSPDPGGNQPQHF
TRBJ1-1	TRBV15	CATSRDYPGGGNTEAFF
TRBJ2-7	TRBV30	CASSGTEDEQYF
TRBJ1-2	TRBV6-5	CASSIPGHPNYGYTF
TRBJ1-2	TRBV9	CASTKSVGGGYTF
TRBJ1-2	TRBV18	CASSRDREWSAGYTF
TRBJ2-2	TRBV7-9	CASSLALSGTGELFF
TRBJ2-3	TRBV5-1	CASTQGGATDTQYF
TRBJ1-5	TRBV19	CASKGGGNNQPQHF
TRBJ1-1	TRBV4-3	CASSHLDRGTEAFF
-	TRBV19	CASSAGTGPYEQYF
TRBJ2-5	TRBV2	CASQFLGGETQYF
TRBJ1-2	TRBV6-5	CASSLRDTNYGYTF
TRBJ1-2	TRBV7-9	CASSLGQGYGYTF
TRBJ1-3	TRBV12-5	CASGWGGSLGNTIYF